This T cell receptor (beta chain) was captured by sequencing in a study of blood T cells in healthy people across ages. Primers used in a second PCR of roughly 6 to 12 cycles were a sample-barcoded 5' primer and a J-beta primer mix. A template-switch adaptor containing 12 random nucleotides labeled each cDNA molecule. In TCRdb, the 5' RACE reads were re-called with MiXCR into one record per CDR3 protein. Among some 920,000 distinct CDR3 sequences, roughly 47% were seen once, and the ten largest hold roughly a fifth. The germline V and J ends were trimmed by 5 bases and 0 bases, with 10 bases remaining between them. The CDR3 consists of 14 residues. In germline, CDR1 is SGHTA, CDR2 FQGNSA.

The source of this sequence is a woman in her sixties or seventies in good health. The J gene is TRBJ2-5, the V gene TRBV7-2; D uncertain. Sequencing input: blood. The CDR3 loop is CASSLKSYQETQYF. For the CDR3, the DNA is TGTGCCAGCAGCCTCAAGAGCTACCAAGAGACCCAGTACTTC.